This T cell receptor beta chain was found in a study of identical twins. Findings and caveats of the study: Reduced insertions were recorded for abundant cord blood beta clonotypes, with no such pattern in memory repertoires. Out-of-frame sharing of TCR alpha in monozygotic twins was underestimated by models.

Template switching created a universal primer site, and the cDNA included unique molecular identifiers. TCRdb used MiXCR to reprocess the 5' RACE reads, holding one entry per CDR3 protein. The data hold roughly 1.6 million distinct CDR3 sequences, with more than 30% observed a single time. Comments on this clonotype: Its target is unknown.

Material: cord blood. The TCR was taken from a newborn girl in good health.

CDR3 region: CASSERTGQDGYTF. The CDR3 DNA is TGTGCCAGCAGTGAAAGGACAGGGCAGGATGGCTACACCTTC. The rearrangement uses TRBV25-1 and TRBJ1-2; 8 nucleotides match TRBD1. The CDR3 length is 14 residues. CDR1 MGHDK and CDR2 SYGVNS come from the germline V gene. J was trimmed by 6 bases and V by 2 bases; bases with no gene match: 5.